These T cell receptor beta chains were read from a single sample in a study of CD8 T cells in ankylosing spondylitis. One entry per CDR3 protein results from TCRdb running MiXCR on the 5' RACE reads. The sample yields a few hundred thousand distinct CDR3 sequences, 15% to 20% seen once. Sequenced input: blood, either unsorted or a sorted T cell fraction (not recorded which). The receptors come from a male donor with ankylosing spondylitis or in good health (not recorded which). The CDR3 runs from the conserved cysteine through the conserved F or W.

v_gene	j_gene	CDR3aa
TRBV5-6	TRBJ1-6	CASSFGTSPLHF
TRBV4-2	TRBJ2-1	CASSQEYDLGVNEQFF
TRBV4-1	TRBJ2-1	CASSQVSLSGNEQFF
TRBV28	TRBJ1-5	CASRIPSWGVNLQPQHF
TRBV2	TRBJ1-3	CASSEDRSSGNTIYF
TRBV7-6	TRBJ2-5	CASSLNPGAQETQYF
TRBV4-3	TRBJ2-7	CASSQGQFPYEQYF
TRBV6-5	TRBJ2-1	CASSYSVVGANEQFF
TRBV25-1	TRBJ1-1	CASSLAAEAFF
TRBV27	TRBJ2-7	CASSLTRVQAGYEQYF
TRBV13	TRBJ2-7	CASSLGPGLAGRSYEQYF
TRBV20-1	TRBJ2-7	CSARDRGKAYEQYF
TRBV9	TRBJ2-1	CASSVFGLGYEQFF
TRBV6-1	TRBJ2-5	CASSQSLLAALQETQYF
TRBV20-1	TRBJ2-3	CSARGQGPRELGDTQYF
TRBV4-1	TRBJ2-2	CASATSPTPAELFF